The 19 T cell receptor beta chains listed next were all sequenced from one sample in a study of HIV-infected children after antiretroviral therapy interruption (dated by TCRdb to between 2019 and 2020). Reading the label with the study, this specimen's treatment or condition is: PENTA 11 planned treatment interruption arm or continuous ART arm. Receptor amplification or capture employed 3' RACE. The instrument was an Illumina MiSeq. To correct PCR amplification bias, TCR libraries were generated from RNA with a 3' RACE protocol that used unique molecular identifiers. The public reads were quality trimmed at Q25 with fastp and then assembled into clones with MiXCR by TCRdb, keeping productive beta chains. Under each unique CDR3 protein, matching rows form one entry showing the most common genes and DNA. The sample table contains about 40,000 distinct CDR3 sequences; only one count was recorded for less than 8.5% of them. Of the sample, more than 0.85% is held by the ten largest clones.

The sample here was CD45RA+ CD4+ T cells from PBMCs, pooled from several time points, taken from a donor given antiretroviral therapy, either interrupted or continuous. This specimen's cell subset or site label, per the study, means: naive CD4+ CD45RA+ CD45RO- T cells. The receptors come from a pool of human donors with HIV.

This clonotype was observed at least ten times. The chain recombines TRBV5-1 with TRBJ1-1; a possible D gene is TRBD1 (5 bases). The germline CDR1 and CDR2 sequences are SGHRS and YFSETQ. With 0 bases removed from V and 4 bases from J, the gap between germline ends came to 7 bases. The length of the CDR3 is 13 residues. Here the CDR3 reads CASSLGGTTEAFF. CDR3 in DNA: TGCGCCAGCAGCTTGGGGGGGACCACTGAAGCTTTCTTT.

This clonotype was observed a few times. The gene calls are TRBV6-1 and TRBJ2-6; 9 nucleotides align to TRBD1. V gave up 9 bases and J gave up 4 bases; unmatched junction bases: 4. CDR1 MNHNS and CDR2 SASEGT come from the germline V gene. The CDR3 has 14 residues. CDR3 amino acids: CASAGTGGANVLTF. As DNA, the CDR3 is TGTGCCAGTGCTGGGACAGGGGGGGCCAACGTCCTGACTTTC.

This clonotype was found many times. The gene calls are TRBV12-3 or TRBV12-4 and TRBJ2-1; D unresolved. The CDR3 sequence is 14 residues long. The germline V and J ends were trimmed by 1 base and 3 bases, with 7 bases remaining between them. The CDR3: CASSLGLVYNEQFF. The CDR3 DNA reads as TGTGCCAGCAGTTTAGGTTTAGTCTACAATGAGCAGTTCTTC.

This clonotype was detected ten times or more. Written as DNA, the CDR3 is TGTGCCAGCAGTTACTCGCCTCCGGGAGTAGGTGATACGCAGTATTTT. This translates into CASSYSPPGVGDTQYF. The gene calls are TRBV6-5 and TRBJ2-3; possibly TRBD2 for D (6 bases). The V end lost 0 bases, the J end lost 6 bases, and 16 bases lay between the germline ends. Germline V CDR1 and CDR2: MNHEY, SVGAGI. The CDR3 runs to 16 residues.

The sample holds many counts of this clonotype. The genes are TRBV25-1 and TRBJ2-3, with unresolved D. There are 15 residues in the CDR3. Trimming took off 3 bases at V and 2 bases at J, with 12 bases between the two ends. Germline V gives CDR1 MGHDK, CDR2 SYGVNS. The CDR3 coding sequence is TGTGCCAGCAGTGACAACACGGAAATCACAGATACGCAGTATTTT. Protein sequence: CASSDNTEITDTQYF.

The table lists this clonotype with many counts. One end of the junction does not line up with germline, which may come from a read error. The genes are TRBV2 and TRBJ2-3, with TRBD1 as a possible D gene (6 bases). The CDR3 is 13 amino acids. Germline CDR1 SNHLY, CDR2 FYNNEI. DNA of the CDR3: TGTGCCAGCAGCTTGGACAGTGCAGAAACGCTGTATTTT. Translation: CASSLDSAETLYF.

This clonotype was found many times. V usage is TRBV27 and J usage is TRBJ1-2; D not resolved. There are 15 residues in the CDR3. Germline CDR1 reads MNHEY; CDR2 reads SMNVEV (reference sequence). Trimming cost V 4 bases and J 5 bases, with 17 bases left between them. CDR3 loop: CASSSLDGSRYGYTF. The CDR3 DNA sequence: TGTGCCAGCAGTTCCCTGGATGGGTCTCGGTATGGCTACACCTTC.

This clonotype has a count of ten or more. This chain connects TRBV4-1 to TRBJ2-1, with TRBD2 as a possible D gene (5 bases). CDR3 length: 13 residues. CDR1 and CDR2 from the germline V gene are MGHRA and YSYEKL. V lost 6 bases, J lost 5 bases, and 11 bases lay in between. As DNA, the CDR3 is TGCGCCAGCAGGCAGCGGACCAACAATGAGCAGTTCTTC. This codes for CASRQRTNNEQFF.

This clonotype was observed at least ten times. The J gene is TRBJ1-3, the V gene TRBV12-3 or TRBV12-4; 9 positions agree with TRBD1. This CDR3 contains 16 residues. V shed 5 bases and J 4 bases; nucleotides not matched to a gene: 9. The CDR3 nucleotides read TGTGCCAGCAGTCCGCAACAGGGGGCTGCGGGAAACACCATATATTTT. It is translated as CASSPQQGAAGNTIYF.

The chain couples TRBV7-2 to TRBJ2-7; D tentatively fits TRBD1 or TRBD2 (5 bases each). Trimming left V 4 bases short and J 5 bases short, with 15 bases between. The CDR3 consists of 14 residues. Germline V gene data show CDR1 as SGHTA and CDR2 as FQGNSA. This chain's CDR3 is CASSSGLLRNEQYF. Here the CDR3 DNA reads TGTGCCAGCAGCTCGGGGCTATTGAGGAACGAGCAGTACTTC.

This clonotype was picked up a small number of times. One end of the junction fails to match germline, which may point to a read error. In DNA form, the CDR3 reads TGTGCCAGCAGTTTTAGGGGGGCGCCAGAAACGCTGTATTTT. This codes for CASSFRGAPETLYF. The V call is TRBV12-3 or TRBV12-4, the J call TRBJ2-3, with D perhaps given as TRBD1 or TRBD2 (6 bases each). There are 14 residues in the CDR3.

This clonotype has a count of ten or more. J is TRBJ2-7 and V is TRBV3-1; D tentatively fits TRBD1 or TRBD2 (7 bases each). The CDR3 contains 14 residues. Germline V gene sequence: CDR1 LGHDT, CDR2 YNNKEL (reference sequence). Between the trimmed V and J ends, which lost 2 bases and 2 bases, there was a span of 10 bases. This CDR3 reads CASSQQGGAYEQYF. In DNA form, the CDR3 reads TGTGCCAGCAGCCAACAGGGGGGGGCCTACGAGCAGTACTTC.

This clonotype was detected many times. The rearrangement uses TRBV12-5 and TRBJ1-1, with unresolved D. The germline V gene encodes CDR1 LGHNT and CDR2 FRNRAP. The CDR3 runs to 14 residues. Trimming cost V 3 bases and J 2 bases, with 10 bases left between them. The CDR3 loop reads CASGFMPANTEAFF. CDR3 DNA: TGTGCTAGTGGTTTTATGCCCGCCAACACTGAAGCTTTCTTT.

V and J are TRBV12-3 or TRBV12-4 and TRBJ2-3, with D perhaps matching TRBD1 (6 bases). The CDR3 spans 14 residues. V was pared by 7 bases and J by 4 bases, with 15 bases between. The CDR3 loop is CASIPWAGADTQYF. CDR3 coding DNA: TGTGCCAGCATTCCCTGGGCAGGGGCAGATACGCAGTATTTT.

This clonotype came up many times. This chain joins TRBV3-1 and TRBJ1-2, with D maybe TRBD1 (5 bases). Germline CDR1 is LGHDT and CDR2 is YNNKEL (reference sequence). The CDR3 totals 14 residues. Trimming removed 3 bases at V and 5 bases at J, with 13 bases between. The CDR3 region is CASSQDAGVYGYTF. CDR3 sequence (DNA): TGTGCCAGCAGCCAGGACGCGGGGGTTTATGGCTACACCTTC.

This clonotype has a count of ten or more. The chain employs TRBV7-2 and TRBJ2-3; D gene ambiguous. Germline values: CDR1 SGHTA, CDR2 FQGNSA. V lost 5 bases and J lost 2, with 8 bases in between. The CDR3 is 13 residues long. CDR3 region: CASSQQNTDTQYF. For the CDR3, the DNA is TGTGCCAGCAGCCAACAAAACACAGATACGCAGTATTTT. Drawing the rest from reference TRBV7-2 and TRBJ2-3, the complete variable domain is GAGVSQSPSNKVTEKGKDVELRCDPISGHTALYWYRQSLGQGLEFLIYFQGNSAPDKSGLPSDRFSAERTGGSVSTLTIQRTQQEDSAVYLCASSQQNTDTQYFGPGTRLTVL.

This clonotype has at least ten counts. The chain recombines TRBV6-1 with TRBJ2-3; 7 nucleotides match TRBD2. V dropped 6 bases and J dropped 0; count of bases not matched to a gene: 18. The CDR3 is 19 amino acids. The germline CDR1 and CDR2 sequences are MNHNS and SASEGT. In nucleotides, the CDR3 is TGTGCCAGCAGGGTGGCGAGGGCTAGCGGAGCCGCTAGCACAGATACGCAGTATTTT. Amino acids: CASRVARASGAASTDTQYF.

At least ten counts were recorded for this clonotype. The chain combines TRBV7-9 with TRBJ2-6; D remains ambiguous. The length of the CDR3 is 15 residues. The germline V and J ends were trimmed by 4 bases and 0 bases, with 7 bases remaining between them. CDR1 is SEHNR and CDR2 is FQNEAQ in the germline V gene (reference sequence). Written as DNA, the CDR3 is TGTGCCAGCAGCTCACACCTCTCTGGGGCCAACGTCCTGACTTTC. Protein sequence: CASSSHLSGANVLTF.

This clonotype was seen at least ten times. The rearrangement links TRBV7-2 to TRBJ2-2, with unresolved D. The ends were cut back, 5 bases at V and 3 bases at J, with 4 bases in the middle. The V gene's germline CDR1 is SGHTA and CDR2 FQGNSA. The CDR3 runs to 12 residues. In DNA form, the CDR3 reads TGTGCCAGCAGCCCATACACCGGGGAGCTGTTTTTT. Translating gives CASSPYTGELFF.